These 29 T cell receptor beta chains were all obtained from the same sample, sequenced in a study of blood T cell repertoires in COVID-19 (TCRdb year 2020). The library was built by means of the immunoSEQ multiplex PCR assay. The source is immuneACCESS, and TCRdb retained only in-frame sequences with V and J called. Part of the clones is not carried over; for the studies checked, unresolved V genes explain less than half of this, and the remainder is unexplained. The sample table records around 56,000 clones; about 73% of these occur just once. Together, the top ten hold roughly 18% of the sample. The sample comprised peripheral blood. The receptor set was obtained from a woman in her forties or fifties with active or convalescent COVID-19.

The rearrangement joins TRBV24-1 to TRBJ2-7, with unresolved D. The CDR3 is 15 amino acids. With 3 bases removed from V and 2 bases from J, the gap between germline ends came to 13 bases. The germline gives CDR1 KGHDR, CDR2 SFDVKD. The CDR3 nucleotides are TGTGCCACCAGTGATGGCCTAGGCGCCCCCTACGAGCAGTACTTC. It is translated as CATSDGLGAPYEQYF.

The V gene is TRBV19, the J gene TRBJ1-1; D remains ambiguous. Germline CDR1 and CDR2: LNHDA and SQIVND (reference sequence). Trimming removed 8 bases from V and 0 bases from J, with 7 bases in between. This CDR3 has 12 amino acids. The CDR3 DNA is TGTGCCAGTCGGGGAATGAACACTGAAGCTTTCTTT. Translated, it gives CASRGMNTEAFF.

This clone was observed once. The chain's CDR3 is CAISPDKNYGYTF. The CDR3 DNA reads TGTGCCATCAGCCCGGACAAGAACTATGGCTACACCTTC. J is TRBJ1-2 and V is TRBV10-3; D perhaps matches TRBD1 (5 bases). V lost 6 bases and J 2 bases, leaving 10 bases between the germline ends. Germline CDR1 reads ENHRY; CDR2 reads SYGVKD. This CDR3 has 13 amino acids.

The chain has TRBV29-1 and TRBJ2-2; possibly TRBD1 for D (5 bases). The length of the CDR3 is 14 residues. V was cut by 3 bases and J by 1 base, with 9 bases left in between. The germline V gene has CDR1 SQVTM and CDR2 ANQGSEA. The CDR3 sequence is CSVEVQGNTGELFF. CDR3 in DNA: TGCAGCGTTGAGGTCCAGGGGAACACCGGGGAGCTGTTTTTT.

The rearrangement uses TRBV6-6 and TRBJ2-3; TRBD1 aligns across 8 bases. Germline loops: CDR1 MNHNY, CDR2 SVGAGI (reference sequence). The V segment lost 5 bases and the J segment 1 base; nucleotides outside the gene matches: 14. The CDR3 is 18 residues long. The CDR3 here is CASSPHLGQGAGTDTQYF. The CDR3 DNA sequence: TGTGCCAGCAGTCCCCACTTAGGGCAGGGGGCGGGCACAGATACGCAGTATTTT.

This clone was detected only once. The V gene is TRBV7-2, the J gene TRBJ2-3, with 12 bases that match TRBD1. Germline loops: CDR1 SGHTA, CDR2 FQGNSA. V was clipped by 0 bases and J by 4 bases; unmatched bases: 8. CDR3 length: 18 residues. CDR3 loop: CASSLAGGQGASPDTQYF. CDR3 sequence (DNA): TGTGCCAGCAGCTTAGCGGGGGGACAGGGGGCGTCCCCAGATACGCAGTATTTT.

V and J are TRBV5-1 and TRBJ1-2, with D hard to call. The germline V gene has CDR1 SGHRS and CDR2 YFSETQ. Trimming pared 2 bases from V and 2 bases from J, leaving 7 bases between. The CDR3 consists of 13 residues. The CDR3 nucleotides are TGCGCCAGCAGCTTATCGGGGAACTATGGCTACACCTTC. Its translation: CASSLSGNYGYTF.

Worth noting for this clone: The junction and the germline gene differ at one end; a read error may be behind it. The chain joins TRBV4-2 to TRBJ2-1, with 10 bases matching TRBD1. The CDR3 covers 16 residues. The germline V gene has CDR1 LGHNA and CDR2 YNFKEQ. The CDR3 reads CASRQAVGTGDGEQFF. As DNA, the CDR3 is TGTGCCAGCAGGCAAGCCGTGGGGACAGGGGATGGTGAGCAGTTCTTC.

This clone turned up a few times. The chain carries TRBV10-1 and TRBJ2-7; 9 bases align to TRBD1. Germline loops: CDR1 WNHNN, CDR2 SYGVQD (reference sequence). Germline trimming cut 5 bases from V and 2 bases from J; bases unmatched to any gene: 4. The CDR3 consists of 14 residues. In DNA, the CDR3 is TGCGCCAGCAGTCGAGGACAGGGGCCCTACGAGCAGTACTTC. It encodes CASSRGQGPYEQYF.

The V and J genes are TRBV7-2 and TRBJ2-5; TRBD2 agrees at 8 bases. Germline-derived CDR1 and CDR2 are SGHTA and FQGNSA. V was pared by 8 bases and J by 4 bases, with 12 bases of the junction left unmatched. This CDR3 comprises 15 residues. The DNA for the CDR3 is TGTGCCAGCCTGGGGGCAGCGGGAGTGGGAGAGACCCAGTACTTC. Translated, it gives CASLGAAGVGETQYF.

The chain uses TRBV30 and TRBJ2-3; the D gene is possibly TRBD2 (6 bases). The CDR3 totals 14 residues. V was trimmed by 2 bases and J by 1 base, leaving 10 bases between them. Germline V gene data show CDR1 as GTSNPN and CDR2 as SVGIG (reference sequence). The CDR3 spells CAWSPREGTDTQYF. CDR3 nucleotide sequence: TGTGCCTGGAGTCCCAGGGAGGGCACAGATACGCAGTATTTT.

The CDR3 nucleotides read TGTGCCTGGAGTGTACCTGCGACAGGGCGAGGCAATCAGCCCCAGCATTTT. It yields the protein CAWSVPATGRGNQPQHF. The rearrangement links TRBV30 to TRBJ1-5, with 7 bases matching TRBD1. Germline V gene sequence: CDR1 GTSNPN, CDR2 SVGIG (reference sequence). The CDR3 covers 17 residues. V lost 0 bases and J lost 2; bases outside the gene matches: 10.

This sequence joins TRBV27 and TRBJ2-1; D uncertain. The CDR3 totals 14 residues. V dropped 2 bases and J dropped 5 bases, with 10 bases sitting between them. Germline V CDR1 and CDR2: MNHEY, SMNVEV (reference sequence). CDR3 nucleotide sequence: TGTGCCAGCAGTTTAAGTGGGCCGGACAATGAGCAGTTCTTC. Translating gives CASSLSGPDNEQFF.

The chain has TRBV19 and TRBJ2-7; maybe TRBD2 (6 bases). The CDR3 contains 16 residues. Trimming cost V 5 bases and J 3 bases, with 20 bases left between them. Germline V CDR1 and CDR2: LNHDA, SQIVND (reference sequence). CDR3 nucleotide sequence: TGTGCCAGTAGTCCCCCGGGTAGCGGTAAAGTCTACGAGCAGTACTTC. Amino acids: CASSPPGSGKVYEQYF. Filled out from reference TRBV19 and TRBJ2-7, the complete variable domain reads DGGITQSPKYLFRKEGQNVTLSCEQNLNHDAMYWYRQDPGQGLRLIYYSQIVNDFQKGDIAEGYSVSREKKESFPLTVTSAQKNPTAFYLCASSPPGSGKVYEQYFGPGTRLTVT.

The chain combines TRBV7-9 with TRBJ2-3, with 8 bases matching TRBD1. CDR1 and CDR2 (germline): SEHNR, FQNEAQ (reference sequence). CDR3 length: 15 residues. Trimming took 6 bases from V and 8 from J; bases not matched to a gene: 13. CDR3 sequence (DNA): TGTGCCAGCAGAACCGGACAGGGTTCACAGACTACGCAGTATTTT. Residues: CASRTGQGSQTTQYF.

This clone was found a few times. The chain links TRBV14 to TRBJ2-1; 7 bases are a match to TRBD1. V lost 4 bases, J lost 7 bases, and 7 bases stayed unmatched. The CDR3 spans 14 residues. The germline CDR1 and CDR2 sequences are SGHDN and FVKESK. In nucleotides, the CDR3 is TGTGCCAGCAGCCCATGGGGACAGACGAATGAGCAGTTCTTC. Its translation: CASSPWGQTNEQFF.

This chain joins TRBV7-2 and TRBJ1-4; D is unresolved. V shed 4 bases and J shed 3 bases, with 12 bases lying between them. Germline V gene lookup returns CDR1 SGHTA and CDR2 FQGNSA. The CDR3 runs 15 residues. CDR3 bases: TGTGCCAGCAGCTCCCGGGCGGGAGCTAATGAAAAACTGTTTTTT. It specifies CASSSRAGANEKLFF.

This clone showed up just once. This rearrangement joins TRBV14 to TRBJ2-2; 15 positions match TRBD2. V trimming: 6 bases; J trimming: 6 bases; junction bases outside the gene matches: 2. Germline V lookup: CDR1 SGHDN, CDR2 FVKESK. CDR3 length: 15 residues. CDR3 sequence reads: CASRGLAGGPGELFF. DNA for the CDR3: TGTGCCAGCAGGGGACTAGCGGGAGGTCCCGGGGAGCTGTTTTTT.

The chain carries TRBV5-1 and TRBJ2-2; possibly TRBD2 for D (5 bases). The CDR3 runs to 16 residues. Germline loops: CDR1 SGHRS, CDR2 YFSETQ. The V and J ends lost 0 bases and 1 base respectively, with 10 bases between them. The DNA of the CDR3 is TGCGCCAGCAGCTTGGTGAGCGGAAAGAACACCGGGGAGCTGTTTTTT. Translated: CASSLVSGKNTGELFF.

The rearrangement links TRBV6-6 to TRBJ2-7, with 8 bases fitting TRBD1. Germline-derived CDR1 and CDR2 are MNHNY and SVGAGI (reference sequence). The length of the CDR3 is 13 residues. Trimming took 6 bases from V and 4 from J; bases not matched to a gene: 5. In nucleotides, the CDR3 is TGTGCCAGCAGGACAGGGGATGATTACGAGCAGTACTTC. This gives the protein CASRTGDDYEQYF.

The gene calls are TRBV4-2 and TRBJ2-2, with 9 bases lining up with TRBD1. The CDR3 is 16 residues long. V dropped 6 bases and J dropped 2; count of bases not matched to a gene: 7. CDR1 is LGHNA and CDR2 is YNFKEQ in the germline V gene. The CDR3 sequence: CASRLSDRGNTGELFF. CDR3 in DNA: TGTGCCAGCAGACTCTCGGACAGGGGAAACACCGGGGAGCTGTTTTTT.

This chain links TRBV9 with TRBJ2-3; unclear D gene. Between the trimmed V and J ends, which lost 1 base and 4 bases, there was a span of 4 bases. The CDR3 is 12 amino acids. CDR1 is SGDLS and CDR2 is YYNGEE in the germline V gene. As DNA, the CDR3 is TGTGCCAGCAGCGTAAGCCCAGATACGCAGTATTTT. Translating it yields CASSVSPDTQYF.

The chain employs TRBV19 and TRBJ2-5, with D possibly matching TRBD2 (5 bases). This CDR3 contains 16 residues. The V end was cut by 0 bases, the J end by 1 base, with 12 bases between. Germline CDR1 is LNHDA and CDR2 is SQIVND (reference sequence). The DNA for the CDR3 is TGTGCCAGTAGTATAGATGGTAGAGGGCCCCAAGAGACCCAGTACTTC. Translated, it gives CASSIDGRGPQETQYF.

The DNA of the CDR3 is TGTGCCAGCAGACCGGGACAGCTGACCCCCTACGAGCAGTACTTC. Encoded protein: CASRPGQLTPYEQYF. The genes are TRBV27 and TRBJ2-7; TRBD1 matches at 7 bases. The CDR3 is made up of 15 amino acids. V lost 6 bases, J lost 2 bases, and 10 bases stayed unmatched. CDR1 and CDR2 from the germline V gene are MNHEY and SMNVEV (reference sequence).

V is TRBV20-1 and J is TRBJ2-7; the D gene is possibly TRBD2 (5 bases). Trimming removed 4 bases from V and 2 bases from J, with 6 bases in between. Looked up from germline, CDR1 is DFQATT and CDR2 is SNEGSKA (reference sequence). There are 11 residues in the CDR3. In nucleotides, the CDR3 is TGCAGTGCTACGCGGGCCTACGAGCAGTACTTC. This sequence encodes CSATRAYEQYF.

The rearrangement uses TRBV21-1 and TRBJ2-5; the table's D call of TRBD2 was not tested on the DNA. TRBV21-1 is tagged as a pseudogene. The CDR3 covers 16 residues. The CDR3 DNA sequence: TGTGCCAGCAGCTTCCTAGGGGAGCGGGACCAAGAGACCCAGTACTTC. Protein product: CASSFLGERDQETQYF.

Written as DNA, the CDR3 is TGTGCCAGCAGCCCCCGTCGCACAGATACGCAGTATTTT. Its translation: CASSPRRTDTQYF. The chain has TRBV11-2 and TRBJ2-3; D is uncertain. The ends were cut back, 5 bases at V and 1 base at J, with 7 bases in the middle. The CDR3 has 13 amino acids. The germline V gene encodes CDR1 SGHAT and CDR2 FQNNGV.

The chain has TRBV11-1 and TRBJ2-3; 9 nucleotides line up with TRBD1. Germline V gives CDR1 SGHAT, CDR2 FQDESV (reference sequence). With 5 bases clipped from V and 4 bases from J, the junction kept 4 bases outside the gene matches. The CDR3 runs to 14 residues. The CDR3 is CASSGDRAADTQYF. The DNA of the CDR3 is TGTGCCAGCAGCGGGGACAGGGCAGCAGATACGCAGTATTTT.

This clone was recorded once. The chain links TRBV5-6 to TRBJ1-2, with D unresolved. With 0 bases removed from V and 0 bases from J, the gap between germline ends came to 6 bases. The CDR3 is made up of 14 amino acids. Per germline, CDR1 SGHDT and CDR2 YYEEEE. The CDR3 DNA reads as TGTGCCAGCAGCTTGGACAGAGCTAACTATGGCTACACCTTC. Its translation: CASSLDRANYGYTF.